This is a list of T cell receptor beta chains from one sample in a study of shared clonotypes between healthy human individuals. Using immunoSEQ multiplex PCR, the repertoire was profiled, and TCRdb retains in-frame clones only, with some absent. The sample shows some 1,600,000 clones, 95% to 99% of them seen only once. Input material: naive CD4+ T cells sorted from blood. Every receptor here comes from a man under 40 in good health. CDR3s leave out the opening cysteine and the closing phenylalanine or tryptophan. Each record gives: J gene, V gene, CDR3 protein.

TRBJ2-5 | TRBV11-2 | ASSLDGTLQETQY
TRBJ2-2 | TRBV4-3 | ASSQERETGELF
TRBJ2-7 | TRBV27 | ASSFGGEQY
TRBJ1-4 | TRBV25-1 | ASSGTRWDNEKLF
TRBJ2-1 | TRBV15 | ATSRDRLAGVYNEQF
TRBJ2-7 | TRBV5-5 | ASSLRGGDEQY
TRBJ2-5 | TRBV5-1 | ASSYRSGTEETQY
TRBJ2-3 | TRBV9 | ASSTRLAVGLADTQY
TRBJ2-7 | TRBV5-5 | ASTRTGKYEQY
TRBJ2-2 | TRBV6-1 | ASSEVGNTGELF
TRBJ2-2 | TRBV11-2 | ASSLGVGELF
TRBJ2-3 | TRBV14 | ASSRGTRRADTQY
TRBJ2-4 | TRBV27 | ASSSSGKNIQY
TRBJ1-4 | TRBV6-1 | ASSVRPEKLF
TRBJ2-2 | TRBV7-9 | ASSLGFGVSGELF
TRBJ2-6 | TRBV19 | ASRDPKRTGANVLT
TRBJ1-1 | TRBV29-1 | SGRQGPTEAF